A single sample is the source of the 25 T cell receptor beta chains below, sequenced in a study of T-cell reconstitution after alpha-beta-depleted transplantation in children. Library preparation (for TCRbeta) was performed with unique molecular identifiers. MiXCR was run by TCRdb on the PCR reads, yielding one entry per CDR3 protein. The sample records under 250,000 distinct CDR3 sequences, approximately 24% being singletons. Specimen: PBMCs, mostly from graft donor cells, collected 360 days after TCRalphabeta/CD19-depleted stem cell transplant. The receptor set was obtained from a female patient aged 2-10 years who had a stem cell transplant for congenital amegakaryocytic thrombocytopenia, so the T cells may come from the graft donor.

CDR3 protein: CAWSVRGTSGNTIYF. The CDR3 DNA reads TGTGCCTGGAGTGTAAGGGGTACCTCTGGAAACACCATATATTTT. This sequence joins TRBV30 and TRBJ1-3; possibly TRBD1 for D (5 bases). From germline, CDR1 is GTSNPN and CDR2 SVGIG (reference sequence). V lost 0 bases, J lost 0 bases, and 9 bases lay in between. This CDR3 is 15 amino acids long.

The chain links TRBV5-1 to TRBJ1-1, with 7 bases identical to TRBD1. Germline V gives CDR1 SGHRS, CDR2 YFSETQ. V trimming: 4 bases; J trimming: 1 base; junction bases outside the gene matches: 1. CDR3 size: 13 residues. The CDR3 here is CASSGDRNTEAFF. The CDR3, as DNA: TGCGCCAGCAGCGGGGACAGGAACACTGAAGCTTTCTTT. The complete variable domain, with remaining parts taken from reference TRBV5-1 and TRBJ1-1, reads KAGVTQTPRYLIKTRGQQVTLSCSPISGHRSVSWYQQTPGQGLQFLFEYFSETQRNKGNFPGRFSGRQFSNSRSEMNVSTLELGDSALYLCASSGDRNTEAFFGQGTRLTVV.

V and J are TRBV6-5 and TRBJ2-3; TRBD2 is a possible D gene (5 bases). Trimming removed 4 bases at V and 4 bases at J, with 12 bases between. The V gene's germline CDR1 is MNHEY and CDR2 SVGAGI. CDR3 length: 14 amino acids. The CDR3 nucleotides read TGTGCCAGCAGTTGGAGCACCGGGGCAGATACGCAGTATTTT. It yields the protein CASSWSTGADTQYF.

This clonotype was found a few times. This sequence joins TRBV4-3 and TRBJ1-3; maybe TRBD1 (6 bases). V was trimmed by 0 bases and J by 2 bases, leaving 11 bases between them. Germline V gene sequence: CDR1 LGHNA, CDR2 YSLEER. The CDR3 sequence is 16 residues long. The CDR3 nucleotides are TGCGCCAGCAGCCAAGAAGCAGGGGACCCTGGAAACACCATATATTTT. It yields the protein CASSQEAGDPGNTIYF.

The J gene is TRBJ2-1, the V gene TRBV7-3; 12 nucleotides match TRBD2. Looked up from germline, CDR1 is SGHTA and CDR2 is FQGTGA. This CDR3 has 15 amino acids. J lost 5 bases, V lost 5 bases, and 4 bases had no gene match. This CDR3 reads CASSVGLAGNNEQFF. The CDR3 nucleotides are TGTGCCAGCAGCGTTGGACTAGCGGGAAACAATGAGCAGTTCTTC.

This clonotype was seen a handful of times. V is TRBV12-3 or TRBV12-4 and J is TRBJ2-7; maybe TRBD2 (5 bases). CDR3 length: 15 amino acids. Trimming took 1 base from V and 0 from J, leaving 10 bases between them. CDR3 sequence (DNA): TGTGCCAGCAGTTTAGATAGCGTGAGCTCCTACGAGCAGTACTTC. Its protein product is CASSLDSVSSYEQYF.

This clonotype has just a few counts. The chain employs TRBV28 and TRBJ2-7, with D possibly matching TRBD1 (6 bases). The CDR3 totals 16 residues. Trimming stripped 6 bases from V and 1 base from J, with 19 bases between. Germline loops: CDR1 MDHEN, CDR2 SYDVKM. In DNA, the CDR3 is TGTGCCAGCAGGATGGGATGGGGGCCCAGGTCCTACGAGCAGTACTTC. It specifies CASRMGWGPRSYEQYF.

The V gene is TRBV5-5, the J gene TRBJ1-4, with D unresolved. Trimming removed 4 bases from V and 5 bases from J, with 15 bases in between. This CDR3 is 15 amino acids long. The germline CDR1 and CDR2 sequences are SGHKS and YYEKEE (reference sequence). CDR3 coding DNA: TGTGCCAGCAGCACCTCAGGCTTCGGGAATGAAAAACTGTTTTTT. As protein: CASSTSGFGNEKLFF.

This clonotype occurred many times. This rearrangement joins TRBV4-2 to TRBJ2-1; D ambiguous. This CDR3 comprises 13 residues. Germline loops: CDR1 LGHNA, CDR2 YNFKEQ. Trimming removed 1 base at V and 7 bases at J, with 8 bases between. The CDR3: CASSQANPNEQFF. CDR3 nucleotides: TGTGCCAGCAGCCAAGCCAACCCTAATGAGCAGTTCTTC.

The rearrangement links TRBV20-1 to TRBJ1-1; 8 nucleotides agree with TRBD1. Trimming at V came to 3 bases and at J to 2 bases, leaving 5 bases not matched to a gene. Germline values: CDR1 DFQATT, CDR2 SNEGSKA (reference sequence). CDR3 size: 14 residues. CDR3 residues: CSASRDRKNTEAFF. Written as DNA, the CDR3 is TGCAGTGCTAGCCGGGACAGGAAAAACACTGAAGCTTTCTTT.

This clonotype was counted between two and nine times. The chain recombines TRBV12-3 or TRBV12-4 with TRBJ1-2; perhaps TRBD1 as D (5 bases). This CDR3 spans 13 amino acids. V was trimmed by 6 bases and J by 4 bases, leaving 12 bases between them. The CDR3 region has the DNA TGTGCCAGCAGCCGTGGGGGGTCCTATGGCTACACCTTC. Translated, it gives CASSRGGSYGYTF.

The J gene is TRBJ1-1, the V gene TRBV4-1; D perhaps matches TRBD1 (6 bases). From germline, CDR1 is MGHRA and CDR2 YSYEKL. The CDR3 loop spans 15 amino acids. Between the trimmed V and J ends, which lost 4 bases and 1 base, there was a span of 13 bases. The CDR3 protein is CASSPRDTPNTEAFF. CDR3 nucleotide sequence: TGCGCCAGCAGCCCTCGGGACACCCCGAACACTGAAGCTTTCTTT.

The chain joins TRBV6-5 to TRBJ1-1; D may be TRBD1 (5 bases). V was clipped by 2 bases and J by 4 bases, with 11 bases between them. The CDR3 length is 14 residues. Looked up from germline, CDR1 is MNHEY and CDR2 is SVGAGI. In DNA form, the CDR3 reads TGTGCCAGCAGTTACGGGACCCTCTCCACTGAAGCTTTCTTT. Its translation is CASSYGTLSTEAFF.

This clonotype was seen a few times. The J gene is TRBJ1-6, the V gene TRBV4-1; no clear D. In germline, CDR1 is MGHRA, CDR2 YSYEKL. The ends were cut back, 1 base at V and 7 bases at J, with 5 bases in the middle. The CDR3 is 13 amino acids. The CDR3 coding sequence is TGCGCCAGCAGCCAAGTCAAGAATTCACCCCTCCACTTT. Amino acids: CASSQVKNSPLHF.

The chain carries TRBV20-1 and TRBJ2-3; 13 positions agree with TRBD2. CDR3 length: 17 amino acids. Unmatched junction bases numbered 6, after V lost 0 bases and J lost 3 bases. Per the germline V gene, CDR1 is DFQATT and CDR2 is SNEGSKA (reference sequence). The CDR3 reads CSARDQLAGGPTDTQYF. CDR3 bases: TGCAGTGCTAGAGATCAACTAGCGGGAGGGCCGACAGATACGCAGTATTTT.

This chain links TRBV5-1 with TRBJ2-1; tentative D call: TRBD1 (6 bases). CDR1 and CDR2 (germline): SGHRS, YFSETQ. V lost 4 bases and J lost 10, with 12 bases in between. CDR3 length: 12 residues. This CDR3 reads CASSGPGQEQFF. The CDR3 DNA reads as TGCGCCAGCAGCGGCCCGGGACAAGAGCAGTTCTTC.

The table lists this clonotype with a few counts. This rearrangement joins TRBV15 to TRBJ1-5; TRBD1 agrees at 9 bases. Germline CDR1 LNHNV, CDR2 YYDKDF (reference sequence). The CDR3 runs 15 residues. V trimming: 0 bases; J trimming: 5 bases; junction bases outside the gene matches: 2. CDR3 loop: CATSREGTGYQPQHF. Written as DNA, the CDR3 is TGTGCCACCAGCAGAGAAGGGACAGGGTATCAGCCCCAGCATTTT.

This clonotype was counted a few times. The chain uses TRBV12-3 or TRBV12-4 and TRBJ2-7; no clear D. Trimming shortened V by 6 bases and J by 2 bases, and 11 bases separated the two germline ends. The CDR3 loop spans 13 amino acids. The CDR3 here is CASSKGDPYEQYF. The CDR3 nucleotides are TGTGCCAGCAGCAAGGGCGACCCCTACGAGCAGTACTTC.

About this clonotype: A read error may explain this, as a much larger clone is one base away. This rearrangement joins TRBV5-1 to TRBJ1-3; D is ambiguous. The germline gives CDR1 SGHRS, CDR2 YFSETQ. V was pared by 0 bases and J by 0 bases, with 7 bases between. CDR3 length equals 15 residues. In DNA form, the CDR3 reads TGCGCCAGCAGCTTGGACGGGGTCTCTGGAAACACCATATATTTT. Its protein is CASSLDGVSGNTIYF.

This clonotype was picked up a small number of times. This chain uses TRBV12-3 or TRBV12-4 with TRBJ2-3; 9 bases agree with TRBD1. V shed 7 bases, J shed 0 bases, and the junction held 11 bases outside the gene matches. CDR3 size: 17 residues. The CDR3 DNA reads as TGTGCCAGCACCCCCGGACAGGGGTTCCCTAGCACAGATACGCAGTATTTT. It specifies CASTPGQGFPSTDTQYF.

The chain couples TRBV28 to TRBJ2-1; no reliable D call. CDR1 is MDHEN and CDR2 is SYDVKM in the germline V gene. The CDR3 has 11 amino acids. The V end lost 6 bases, the J end lost 8 bases, and 8 bases lay between the germline ends. The CDR3 DNA follows: TGTGCCAGCAGCGCCATCGATGAGCAGTTCTTC. Protein product: CASSAIDEQFF.

This clonotype turned up a few times. J is TRBJ1-1 and V is TRBV10-3; 7 nucleotides line up with TRBD1. The V gene's germline CDR1 is ENHRY and CDR2 SYGVKD. The CDR3 spans 17 residues. V was pared by 1 base and J by 1 base, with 9 bases of the junction left unmatched. CDR3 sequence reads: CAISEFLSGTENTEAFF. The CDR3 region has the DNA TGTGCCATCAGTGAGTTCCTGTCCGGGACAGAGAACACTGAAGCTTTCTTT.

This clonotype turned up a few times. The CDR3 coding sequence is TGTGCCAGCAGCCCGGAATTGAGCCTCTCGGCATCCATATATTTT. Translation: CASSPELSLSASIYF. The chain uses TRBV9 and TRBJ1-3; no clear D. The germline CDR1 and CDR2 sequences are SGDLS and YYNGEE. V shed 4 bases and J shed 11 bases, with 22 bases lying between them. The CDR3 has 15 amino acids. The full variable domain, completed using reference TRBV9 and TRBJ1-3, is DSGVTQTPKHLITATGQRVTLRCSPRSGDLSVYWYQQSLDQGLQFLIQYYNGEERAKGNILERFSAQQFPDLHSELNLSSLELGDSALYFCASSPELSLSASIYFGEGSWLTVV.

This clonotype was picked up many times. The J gene is TRBJ1-5, the V gene TRBV5-1; D gene unclear. V was shortened by 0 bases and J by 0 bases, with 1 base between the two germline ends. This CDR3 spans 13 amino acids. The germline V gene encodes CDR1 SGHRS and CDR2 YFSETQ. In nucleotides, the CDR3 is TGCGCCAGCAGCTTGGATAGCAATCAGCCCCAGCATTTT. Residues: CASSLDSNQPQHF.

This clonotype was seen more than once but under ten times. The rearrangement joins TRBV20-1 to TRBJ2-7; D unclear. The CDR3 length is 13 residues. V was clipped by 2 bases and J by 0 bases, with 8 bases between them. CDR1 is DFQATT and CDR2 is SNEGSKA in the germline V gene (reference sequence). The CDR3: CSARTAVSYEQYF. The CDR3 nucleotides are TGCAGTGCTAGAACAGCCGTCTCCTACGAGCAGTACTTC.